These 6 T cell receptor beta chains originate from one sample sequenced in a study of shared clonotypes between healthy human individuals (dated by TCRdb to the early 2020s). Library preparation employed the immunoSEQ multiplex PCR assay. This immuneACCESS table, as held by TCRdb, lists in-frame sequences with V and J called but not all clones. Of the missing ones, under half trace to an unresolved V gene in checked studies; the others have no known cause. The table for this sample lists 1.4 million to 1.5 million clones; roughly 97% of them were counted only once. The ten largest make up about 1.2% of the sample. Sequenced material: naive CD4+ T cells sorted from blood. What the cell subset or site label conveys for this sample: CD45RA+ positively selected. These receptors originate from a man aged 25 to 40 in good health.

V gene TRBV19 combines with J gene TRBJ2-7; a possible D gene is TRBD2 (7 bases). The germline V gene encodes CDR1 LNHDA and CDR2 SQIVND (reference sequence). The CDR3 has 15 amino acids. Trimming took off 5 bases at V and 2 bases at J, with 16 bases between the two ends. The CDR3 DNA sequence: TGTGCCAGTAGTCCCCTAGGAGGGGGGGCCTACGAGCAGTACTTC. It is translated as CASSPLGGGAYEQYF.

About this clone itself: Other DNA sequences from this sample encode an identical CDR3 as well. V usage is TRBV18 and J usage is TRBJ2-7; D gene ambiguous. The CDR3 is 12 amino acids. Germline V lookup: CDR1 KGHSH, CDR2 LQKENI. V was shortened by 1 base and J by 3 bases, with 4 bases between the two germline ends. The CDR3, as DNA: TGTGCCAGCTCACCACGGGTCTACGAGCAGTACTTC. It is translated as CASSPRVYEQYF.

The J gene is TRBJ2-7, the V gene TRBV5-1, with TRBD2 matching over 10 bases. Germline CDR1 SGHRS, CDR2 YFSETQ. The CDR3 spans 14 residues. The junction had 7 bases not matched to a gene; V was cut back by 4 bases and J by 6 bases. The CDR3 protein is CASSVSGRPPEQYF. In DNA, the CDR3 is TGCGCCAGCAGCGTTAGCGGGAGGCCTCCCGAGCAGTACTTC.

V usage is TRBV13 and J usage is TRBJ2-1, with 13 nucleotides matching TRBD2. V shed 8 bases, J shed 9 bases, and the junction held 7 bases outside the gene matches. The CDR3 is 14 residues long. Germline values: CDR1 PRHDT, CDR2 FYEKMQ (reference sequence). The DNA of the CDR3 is TGTGCCAGCGCTAGGACTAGCGGGAGCAGTGAGCAGTTCTTC. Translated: CASARTSGSSEQFF. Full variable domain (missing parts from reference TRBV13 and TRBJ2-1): AAGVIQSPRHLIKEKRETATLKCYPIPRHDTVYWYQQGPGQDPQFLISFYEKMQSDKGSIPDRFSAQQFSDYHSELNMSSLELGDSALYFCASARTSGSSEQFFGPGTRLTVL.

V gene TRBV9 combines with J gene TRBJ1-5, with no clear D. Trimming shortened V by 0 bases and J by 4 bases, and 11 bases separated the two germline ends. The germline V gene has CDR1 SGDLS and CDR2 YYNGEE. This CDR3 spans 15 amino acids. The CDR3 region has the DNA TGTGCCAGCAGCGTAGCATTCGGGGAAAATCAGCCCCAGCATTTT. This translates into CASSVAFGENQPQHF.

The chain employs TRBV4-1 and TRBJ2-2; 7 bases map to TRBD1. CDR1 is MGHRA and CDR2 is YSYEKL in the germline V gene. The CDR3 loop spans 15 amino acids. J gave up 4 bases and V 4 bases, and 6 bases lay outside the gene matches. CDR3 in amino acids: CASSRAQGVTGELFF. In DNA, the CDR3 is TGCGCCAGCAGCCGAGCCCAGGGGGTCACCGGGGAGCTGTTTTTT.